These 21 T cell receptor beta chains came from one sample sequenced in a study of blood T cell repertoires in COVID-19. Using immunoSEQ multiplex PCR, the repertoire was profiled, and TCRdb retains in-frame clones only, with some absent. The sample includes 75,000 to 100,000 clones, roughly 87% of them seen just once. The specimen was peripheral blood. All receptors derive from a man aged 65 to 85 with acute or convalescent COVID-19.

V usage is TRBV5-4 and J usage is TRBJ2-3, with 7 bases identical to TRBD1. The V gene's germline CDR1 is SGHNT and CDR2 YYREEE (reference sequence). The CDR3 consists of 15 residues. After removal of 3 bases from V and 2 bases from J, the junction contained 6 bases not matched to a gene. Here the CDR3 reads CASSSDREHTDTQYF. For the CDR3, the DNA is TGTGCCAGCAGCTCCGACAGGGAGCACACAGATACGCAGTATTTT.

This chain connects TRBV7-7 to TRBJ2-1; D gene ambiguous. V lost 5 bases and J lost 5, with 13 bases in between. Looked up from germline, CDR1 is SSHAT and CDR2 is FNYEAQ (reference sequence). The CDR3 is 14 residues long. The CDR3 loop is CASSRTPGHNEQFF. As DNA, the CDR3 is TGTGCCAGCAGCCGAACCCCCGGTCACAATGAGCAGTTCTTC.

The chain joins TRBV7-2 to TRBJ1-2, with a tentative D call TRBD1 (6 bases). Trimming pared 4 bases from V and 4 bases from J, leaving 16 bases between. The CDR3 sequence is 15 residues long. The V gene's germline CDR1 is SGHTA and CDR2 FQGNSA. CDR3 protein: CASSSTRQAIYGYTF. As DNA, the CDR3 is TGTGCCAGCAGCTCCACACGACAGGCGATCTATGGCTACACCTTC.

This sequence joins TRBV4-1 and TRBJ1-2, with TRBD1 matching 10 bases. This CDR3 spans 17 amino acids. Trimming took 3 bases from V and 1 from J; bases not matched to a gene: 8. Germline-derived CDR1 and CDR2 are MGHRA and YSYEKL. Here the CDR3 DNA reads TGCGCCAGCAGCCACCGAACCGGGACAGGGGATAACTATGGCTACACCTTC. Protein product: CASSHRTGTGDNYGYTF.

This clone has only a few counts. The gene calls are TRBV11-3 and TRBJ2-1; 9 nucleotides align to TRBD2. The CDR3 loop spans 17 amino acids. The germline V gene encodes CDR1 SGHNT and CDR2 YENEEA. V shed 0 bases and J 3 bases; nucleotides not matched to a gene: 6. The CDR3: CASSLDGSGGNYNEQFF. The CDR3 DNA follows: TGTGCCAGCAGCTTAGATGGTAGCGGGGGTAACTACAATGAGCAGTTCTTC. Filled out from reference TRBV11-3 and TRBJ2-1, the complete variable domain reads EAGVVQSPRYKIIEKKQPVAFWCNPISGHNTLYWYLQNLGQGPELLIRYENEEAVDDSQLPKDRFSAERLKGVDSTLKIQPAELGDSAVYLCASSLDGSGGNYNEQFFGPGTRLTVL.

This clone was seen a handful of times. The chain carries TRBV19 and TRBJ1-4; 8 nucleotides align to TRBD1. The germline V gene has CDR1 LNHDA and CDR2 SQIVND (reference sequence). After removal of 5 bases from V and 8 bases from J, the junction contained 7 bases not matched to a gene. The CDR3 spans 14 residues. CDR3 sequence: CASSGQGSGEKLFF. In nucleotides, the CDR3 is TGTGCCAGTAGTGGACAGGGATCAGGGGAAAAACTGTTTTTT.

V is TRBV18 and J is TRBJ2-4, with D perhaps TRBD1 (5 bases). CDR3 size: 16 residues. Trimming took off 2 bases at V and 1 base at J, with 12 bases between the two ends. Germline CDR1 KGHSH, CDR2 LQKENI. CDR3 nucleotide sequence: TGTGCCAGCTCACCATCGGCAGGGTGGGCCAAAAACATTCAGTACTTC. Translated, it gives CASSPSAGWAKNIQYF.

The count of this clone is one. V usage is TRBV4-1 and J usage is TRBJ1-6; 7 bases are a match to TRBD1. Germline loops: CDR1 MGHRA, CDR2 YSYEKL. The CDR3 loop spans 15 amino acids. V was pared by 4 bases and J by 5 bases, with 5 bases of the junction left unmatched. CDR3 sequence: CASSRGTADNSPLHF. The CDR3 region has the DNA TGCGCCAGCAGCCGCGGGACAGCTGATAATTCACCCCTCCACTTT.

This clone was picked up one time. The gene calls are TRBV6-5 and TRBJ1-2, with D possibly matching TRBD1 (6 bases). The length of the CDR3 is 14 residues. Per germline, CDR1 MNHEY and CDR2 SVGAGI. V was shortened by 7 bases and J by 0 bases, with 12 bases between the two germline ends. CDR3 sequence reads: CASTRDTSNYGYTF. CDR3 coding DNA: TGTGCCAGCACACGGGACACCTCTAACTATGGCTACACCTTC.

This chain uses TRBV28 with TRBJ1-5, with TRBD1 as a possible D gene (6 bases). The V end lost 2 bases, the J end lost 7 bases, and 15 bases lay between the germline ends. Germline CDR1 is MDHEN and CDR2 is SYDVKM. This CDR3 has 15 residues. CDR3 sequence reads: CASSLTHRDGQPQHF. The CDR3 region has the DNA TGTGCCAGCAGTTTAACCCACAGGGACGGGCAGCCCCAGCATTTT.

The chain employs TRBV10-3 and TRBJ1-4, with TRBD1 as a possible D gene (6 bases). Per germline, CDR1 ENHRY and CDR2 SYGVKD. The V gene lost 6 bases and the J gene lost 0 bases, with 14 bases spanning the gap. The CDR3 totals 16 residues. CDR3 bases: TGTGCCATCAGAGCGGACAGTAGAGCAACTAATGAAAAACTGTTTTTT. Translation gives CAIRADSRATNEKLFF.

This sequence joins TRBV6-5 and TRBJ1-4; D is perhaps TRBD1 (6 bases). The V end was cut by 6 bases, the J end by 8 bases, with 16 bases between. The CDR3 length is 14 residues. Looked up from germline, CDR1 is MNHEY and CDR2 is SVGAGI. CDR3 loop: CASRPSGEGEKLFF. The CDR3 DNA reads TGTGCCAGCAGACCCTCAGGGGAGGGGGAAAAACTGTTTTTT.

The V call is TRBV28, the J call TRBJ1-2; D is uncertain. Trimming pared 8 bases from V and 5 bases from J, leaving 6 bases between. The length of the CDR3 is 10 residues. Germline CDR1 MDHEN, CDR2 SYDVKM. The DNA for the CDR3 is TGTGCCAGCGGAGGGTATGGCTACACCTTC. Protein: CASGGYGYTF.

This sequence joins TRBV5-1 and TRBJ1-2, with TRBD1 matching 9 bases. J gave up 8 bases and V 4 bases, and 9 bases lay outside the gene matches. The CDR3 length is 14 residues. CDR1 and CDR2 from the germline V gene are SGHRS and YFSETQ. CDR3 in DNA: TGCGCCAGCAGCCCCTCCGGGACAGGGAGAGGCTACACCTTC. Its translation: CASSPSGTGRGYTF.

The rearrangement uses TRBV5-1 and TRBJ1-4; 10 bases match TRBD1. Trimming took 4 bases from V and 0 from J; bases not matched to a gene: 9. The CDR3 spans 18 residues. CDR1 and CDR2 (germline): SGHRS, YFSETQ. The CDR3 DNA follows: TGCGCCAGCAGCGACATGGGACAGGGGCCCGCAACTAATGAAAAACTGTTTTTT. Amino acids: CASSDMGQGPATNEKLFF. The variable domain in full, completed from reference TRBV5-1 and TRBJ1-4, reads KAGVTQTPRYLIKTRGQQVTLSCSPISGHRSVSWYQQTPGQGLQFLFEYFSETQRNKGNFPGRFSGRQFSNSRSEMNVSTLELGDSALYLCASSDMGQGPATNEKLFFGSGTQLSVL.

The gene calls are TRBV10-2 and TRBJ1-5, with D maybe TRBD1 (6 bases). Germline CDR1 and CDR2: WSHSY and SAAADI. V lost 8 bases and J 5 bases, leaving 16 bases between the germline ends. The CDR3 is 14 amino acids. CDR3 nucleotides: TGCGCCAGCTCCCCTACAGGGCTGGATCAGCCCCAGCATTTT. It yields the protein CASSPTGLDQPQHF.

J is TRBJ1-1 and V is TRBV19; 11 nucleotides align to TRBD1. The J segment lost 5 bases and the V segment lost 10 bases, leaving 9 bases of the junction unmatched. Germline values: CDR1 LNHDA, CDR2 SQIVND (reference sequence). CDR3 length: 14 amino acids. In DNA, the CDR3 is TGTGCCACCAACCCGGGACAGGGGGGAACTGAAGCTTTCTTT. It specifies CATNPGQGGTEAFF.

The genes are TRBV28 and TRBJ1-2; TRBD1 agrees at 9 bases. From germline, CDR1 is MDHEN and CDR2 SYDVKM. This CDR3 comprises 16 residues. V lost 4 bases and J lost 8; bases outside the gene matches: 14. The CDR3 DNA reads TGTGCCAGCAGTTCCACCGGGACAGGGAATTGGGGGGGCTACACCTTC. Encoded protein: CASSSTGTGNWGGYTF.

The V call is TRBV19, the J call TRBJ1-4; D ambiguous. Germline values: CDR1 LNHDA, CDR2 SQIVND (reference sequence). This CDR3 has 15 residues. The V and J ends lost 7 bases and 0 bases respectively, with 12 bases between them. The chain's CDR3 is CASNRELATNEKLFF. Written as DNA, the CDR3 is TGTGCCAGTAACCGAGAGCTTGCAACTAATGAAAAACTGTTTTTT.

This clone was seen at least ten times. The CDR3 sequence is CASSRGGDGYEQYF. In DNA form, the CDR3 reads TGTGCCAGCAGTCGCGGGGGGGACGGCTACGAGCAGTACTTC. The rearrangement links TRBV28 to TRBJ2-7, with 9 bases fitting TRBD2. The CDR3 contains 14 residues. Per germline, CDR1 MDHEN and CDR2 SYDVKM. J gave up 3 bases and V 5 bases, and 5 bases lay outside the gene matches.

The chain employs TRBV7-8 and TRBJ2-5, with D tentatively TRBD2 (6 bases). Trimming stripped 0 bases from V and 5 bases from J, with 10 bases between. Germline CDR1 is SGHVS and CDR2 is FQNEAQ. The CDR3 is 14 amino acids. The chain's CDR3 is CASSLAGLEETQYF. CDR3 nucleotide sequence: TGTGCCAGCAGCTTAGCGGGACTGGAGGAGACCCAGTACTTC.